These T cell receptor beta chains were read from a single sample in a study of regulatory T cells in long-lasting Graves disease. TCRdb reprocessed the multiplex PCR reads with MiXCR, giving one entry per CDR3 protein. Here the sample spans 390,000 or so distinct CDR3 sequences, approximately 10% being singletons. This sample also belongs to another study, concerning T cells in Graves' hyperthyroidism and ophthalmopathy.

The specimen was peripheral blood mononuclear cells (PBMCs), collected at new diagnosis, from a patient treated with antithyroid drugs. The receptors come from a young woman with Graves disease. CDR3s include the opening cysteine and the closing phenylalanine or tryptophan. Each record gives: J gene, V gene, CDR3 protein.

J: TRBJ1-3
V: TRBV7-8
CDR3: CASRPTGTDLPLSGNTIYF

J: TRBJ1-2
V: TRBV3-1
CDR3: CASSLRAGGNYGYTF

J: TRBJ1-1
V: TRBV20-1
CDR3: CSARVENTEAFF

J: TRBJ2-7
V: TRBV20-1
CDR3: CSATRPLYEQYF

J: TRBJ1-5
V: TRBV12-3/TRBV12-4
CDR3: CASSFAAAAGNQPQHF

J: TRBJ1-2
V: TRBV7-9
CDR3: CASSWVGTGIVGYTF

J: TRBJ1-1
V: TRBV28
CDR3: CASSLPELTEAFF

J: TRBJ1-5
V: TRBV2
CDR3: CASSVGGMQPQHF

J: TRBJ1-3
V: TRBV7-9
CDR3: CASSLNTGGGNTIYF

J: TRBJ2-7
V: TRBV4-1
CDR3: CASSQNSRQYF

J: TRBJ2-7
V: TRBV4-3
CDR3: CASSQVMGAGEQYF

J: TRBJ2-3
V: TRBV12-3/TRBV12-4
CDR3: CASSFLRGDTQYF

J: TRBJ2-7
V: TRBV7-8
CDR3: CASSFRLAGVVYEQYF

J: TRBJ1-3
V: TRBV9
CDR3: CASSGGLTVSLSGNTIYF

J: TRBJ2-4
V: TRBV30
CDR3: CAWSTGLAGANIQYF

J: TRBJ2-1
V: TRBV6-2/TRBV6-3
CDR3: CASSYLAGGSGEQFF

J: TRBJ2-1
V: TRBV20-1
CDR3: CSAREGGDSDRLSPDNEQFF